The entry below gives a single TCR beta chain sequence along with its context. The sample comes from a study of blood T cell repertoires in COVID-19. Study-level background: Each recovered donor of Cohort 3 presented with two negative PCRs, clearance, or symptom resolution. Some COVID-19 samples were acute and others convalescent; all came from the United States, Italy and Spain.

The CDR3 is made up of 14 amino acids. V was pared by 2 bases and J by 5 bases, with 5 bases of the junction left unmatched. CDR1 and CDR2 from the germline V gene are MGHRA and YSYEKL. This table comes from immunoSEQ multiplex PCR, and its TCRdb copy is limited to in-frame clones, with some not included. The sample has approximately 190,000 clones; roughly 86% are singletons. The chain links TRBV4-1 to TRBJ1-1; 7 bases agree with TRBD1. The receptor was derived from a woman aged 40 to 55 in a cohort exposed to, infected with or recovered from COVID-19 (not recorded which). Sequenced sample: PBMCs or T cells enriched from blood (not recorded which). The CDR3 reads CASSQTGVGTEAFF. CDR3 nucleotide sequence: TGCGCCAGCAGCCAAACAGGGGTTGGTACTGAAGCTTTCTTT.